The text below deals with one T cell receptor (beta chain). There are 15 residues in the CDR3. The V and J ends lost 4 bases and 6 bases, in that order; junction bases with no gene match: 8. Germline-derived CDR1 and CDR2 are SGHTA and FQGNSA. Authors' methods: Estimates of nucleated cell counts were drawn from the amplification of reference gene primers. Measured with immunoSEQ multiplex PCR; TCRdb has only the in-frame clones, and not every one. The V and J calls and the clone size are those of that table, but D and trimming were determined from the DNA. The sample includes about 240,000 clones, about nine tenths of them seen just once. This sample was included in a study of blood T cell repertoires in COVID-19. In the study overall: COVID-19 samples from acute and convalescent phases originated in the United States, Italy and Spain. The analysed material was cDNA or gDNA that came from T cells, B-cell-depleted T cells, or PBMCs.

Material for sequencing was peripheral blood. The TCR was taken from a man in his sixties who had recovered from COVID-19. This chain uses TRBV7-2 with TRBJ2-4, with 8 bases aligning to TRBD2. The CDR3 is CASSSYGGARNIQYF. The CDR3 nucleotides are TGTGCCAGCAGCTCTTACGGGGGGGCAAGAAACATTCAGTACTTC.